This T cell receptor (beta chain) was obtained from a study of blood T cell repertoires in COVID-19. Trimming left V 7 bases short and J 0 bases short, with 15 bases between. Germline CDR1 LGHDT, CDR2 YNNKEL (reference sequence). The CDR3 runs 15 residues. Assignment of participants to cohorts was predicated upon participant-reported clinical history. Two negative PCRs, clearance, or symptom resolution had been documented for recovered Cohort 3 donors. In the original processing: Reference gene primer amplification yielded estimated nucleated cell counts. Sequencing used immunoSEQ multiplex PCR; TCRdb keeps in-frame clones, though not all of them. D and trimming were read from the DNA, whereas the V and J calls and clone size are those reported in that table. The sample consists of some 510,000 clones, over 75% of them appearing once.

This sequence joins TRBV3-1 (or the pseudogene TRBV3-2) and TRBJ1-1, with TRBD1 as a possible D gene (5 bases). The specimen was PBMCs or T cells enriched from blood (not recorded which). This TCR was sampled from a woman in her thirties or forties who had recovered from COVID-19. The CDR3 here is CASTWGGGMNTEAFF. The CDR3 DNA reads TGTGCCAGCACTTGGGGGGGTGGAATGAACACTGAAGCTTTCTTT.